Ten or more counts support the clone carrying this T cell receptor (beta chain). What it binds is unknown. The record originates from a study of T cells after yellow fever vaccination. Study results and caveats: Highly abundant clonotypes carried over from the bulk population could end up in FACS-sorted repertoires as contaminants. Clones that expanded after primary vaccination mostly reappeared after the booster (roughly 97% CD4, approximately 87% CD8).

By 5'RACE template switching, TCR cDNA was produced, with a universal primer site and UMIs added in the process. From the 5' RACE reads, TCRdb called clonotypes with MiXCR, one entry per CDR3 protein. The table has 230,000 or so distinct CDR3 sequences, approximately 6.3% seen once. The CDR3 is 14 residues long. Germline loops: CDR1 SQVTM, CDR2 ANQGSEA. Germline trimming cut 1 base from V and 7 bases from J; bases unmatched to any gene: 9. The source material was CD4+ T cells sorted from PBMCs, sampled on the day of the yellow fever booster vaccination. The chain couples TRBV29-1 to TRBJ2-5, with 7 bases lining up with TRBD1. The TCR sequence derives from a man younger than 45 who received the YFV17D yellow fever vaccine. The CDR3 nucleotides are TGCAGCGTTGAAGCGACAGGGACCTTAGGGACCCAGTACTTC. Amino acid sequence: CSVEATGTLGTQYF.